These 20 T cell receptor beta chains came from one sample sequenced in a study of blood T cells in healthy people across ages (dated by TCRdb to between 2015 and 2016). The library relied on 5' RACE. Instrument used: Illumina HiSeq 2500. A second about 7 to 11 cycle PCR used a sample-barcoded 5' primer and a J-beta primer mix. In TCRdb, the public reads were trimmed at Q25 with fastp and aligned with MiXCR, with productive beta chains retained. CDR3 protein sequences are deduplicated, and each keeps its most common genes and DNA. The sample contains 350,000 to 450,000 distinct CDR3 sequences, approximately 47% of them found a single time. The leading ten clones occupy about 54% of the sample. Input material: blood. These receptor sequences come from a man aged 60 to 75 in good health.

This chain connects TRBV29-1 to TRBJ2-5; D may be TRBD2 (7 bases). The CDR3 length is 11 residues. V lost 6 bases and J lost 11, with 16 bases in between. Germline V gene data show CDR1 as SQVTM and CDR2 as ANQGSEA. This CDR3 is CSVPEGGKQYF. As DNA, the CDR3 is TGCAGCGTCCCCGAGGGGGGGAAACAGTACTTC.

This clonotype was seen more than once but under ten times. At one boundary the junction diverges from the germline segment, which might be a read error. This chain connects TRBV28 to TRBJ1-6; 10 bases line up with TRBD1. There are 16 residues in the CDR3. Germline V gene data show CDR1 as MDHEN and CDR2 as SYDVKM. CDR3 DNA sequence: TGTGCCAGCAGCAGACAGGGGGCGGGAGTTAATTCGCCCCTCCACTTT. This encodes CASSRQGAGVNSPLHF.

The chain uses TRBV29-1 and TRBJ2-5, with D uncertain. This CDR3 is built from 12 residues. Per germline, CDR1 SQVTM and CDR2 ANQGSEA. V was clipped by 4 bases and J by 3 bases, with 9 bases between them. The CDR3, as DNA: TGCAGCGTTGCGGGCGGAAAAGAGACCCAGTACTTC. This gives the protein CSVAGGKETQYF. The full variable domain, rest sourced from reference TRBV29-1 and TRBJ2-5, is SAVISQKPSRDICQRGTSLTIQCQVDSQVTMMFWYRQQPGQSLTLIATANQGSEATYESGFVIDKFPISRPNLTFSTLTVSNMSPEDSSIYLCSVAGGKETQYFGPGTRLLVL.

V gene TRBV10-3 combines with J gene TRBJ1-2; TRBD1 agrees at 7 bases. The CDR3 spans 14 residues. After removal of 6 bases from V and 6 bases from J, the junction contained 10 bases not matched to a gene. The germline CDR1 and CDR2 sequences are ENHRY and SYGVKD. CDR3 DNA sequence: TGTGCCATCAGCCTCGACAGGGCGGCCCATGGCTACACCTTC. This sequence encodes CAISLDRAAHGYTF.

The chain has TRBV29-1 and TRBJ2-7; D is unresolved. Germline lookup yields CDR1 SQVTM and CDR2 ANQGSEA. The CDR3 has 10 amino acids. V dropped 4 bases and J dropped 5 bases, with 6 bases sitting between them. The CDR3 is CSVVGDEQYF. The CDR3 DNA is TGCAGCGTTGTGGGCGACGAGCAGTACTTC.

In nucleotides, the CDR3 is TGTGCCAGCAGCTTTGGGGGTCTCAACAATGAGCAGTTCTTC. Encoded protein: CASSFGGLNNEQFF. The chain joins TRBV6-2 or TRBV6-3 to TRBJ2-1; tentatively, D is TRBD1 or TRBD2 (5 bases each). Trimming pared 6 bases from V and 5 bases from J, leaving 14 bases between. The length of the CDR3 is 14 residues. In germline, CDR1 is MNHEY, CDR2 SVGEGT.

The chain couples TRBV4-2 to TRBJ2-3; the D is unclear. V was shortened by 0 bases and J by 2 bases, with 15 bases between the two germline ends. The CDR3 consists of 17 residues. Germline-derived CDR1 and CDR2 are LGHNA and YNFKEQ. CDR3 nucleotides: TGTGCCAGCAGCCAAGAAAGTAGGCAGGTTTACACAGATACGCAGTATTTT. Its translation is CASSQESRQVYTDTQYF.

The chain is built from TRBV5-4 and TRBJ2-5; D unresolved. CDR3 size: 15 residues. V was cut by 4 bases and J by 2 bases, with 15 bases left in between. Germline V gene sequence: CDR1 SGHNT, CDR2 YYREEE (reference sequence). The CDR3 DNA reads as TGTGCCAGCAGCCAAGCCCCGCTTGCTCAAGAGACCCAGTACTTC. Translation: CASSQAPLAQETQYF.

This clonotype was counted once. The J gene is TRBJ2-3, the V gene TRBV6-6, with 9 bases that match TRBD1. Trimming at V came to 6 bases and at J to 2 bases, leaving 3 bases not matched to a gene. CDR1 is MNHNY and CDR2 is SVGAGI in the germline V gene (reference sequence). The CDR3 length is 14 residues. Here the CDR3 reads CASRGDRDTDTQYF. CDR3 DNA: TGTGCCAGCAGGGGGGACAGGGACACAGATACGCAGTATTTT.

This clonotype has ten or more counts. The genes are TRBV12-3 or TRBV12-4 and TRBJ2-3, with TRBD2 identical over 7 bases. J gave up 5 bases and V 2 bases, and 13 bases lay outside the gene matches. CDR3 length: 17 amino acids. DNA of the CDR3: TGTGCCAGCAGTTTAAGTACTGGGGGGGTGAAACGAGATACGCAGTATTTT. Translating gives CASSLSTGGVKRDTQYF.

The sample holds a few counts of this clonotype. The genes are TRBV4-3 and TRBJ2-7; 8 bases line up with TRBD2. The CDR3 length is 15 residues. Losses at the gene ends were 3 bases for V and 0 bases for J; bases not matched to a gene: 4. From germline, CDR1 is LGHNA and CDR2 YSLEER. CDR3 sequence: CASSHSGTSSYEQYF. As DNA, the CDR3 is TGCGCCAGCAGCCACTCCGGGACTAGCTCCTACGAGCAGTACTTC.

The V gene is TRBV27, the J gene TRBJ2-1; no reliable D call. CDR3 size: 17 residues. The V and J ends lost 0 bases and 0 bases respectively, with 12 bases between them. Per the germline V gene, CDR1 is MNHEY and CDR2 is SMNVEV (reference sequence). The CDR3 here is CASSLSGRVPSYNEQFF. The CDR3 region has the DNA TGTGCCAGCAGTTTATCAGGTAGAGTCCCCTCCTACAATGAGCAGTTCTTC.

The rearrangement links TRBV20-1 to TRBJ1-2, with D unresolved. Trimming took off 1 base at V and 8 bases at J, with 5 bases between the two ends. Looked up from germline, CDR1 is DFQATT and CDR2 is SNEGSKA (reference sequence). There are 10 residues in the CDR3. The CDR3 region has the DNA TGCAGTGCTAGAGTGGGGGGCTACACCTTC. This translates into CSARVGGYTF.

The chain uses TRBV7-2 and TRBJ2-5; 10 bases fit TRBD2. CDR1 and CDR2 (germline): SGHTA, FQGNSA. CDR3 length: 16 residues. V was clipped by 1 base and J by 11 bases; unmatched bases: 13. The CDR3 DNA reads as TGTGCCAGCAGCTTAGTAAGGACTAGCGGACACAATGAGCAGTACTTC. Translating gives CASSLVRTSGHNEQYF.

The J gene is TRBJ1-2, the V gene TRBV29-1; no definite D call. V dropped 5 bases and J dropped 5 bases, with 12 bases sitting between them. Germline V CDR1 and CDR2: SQVTM, ANQGSEA. The CDR3 sequence is 12 residues long. CDR3 in amino acids: CSVWMAGYGYTF. The DNA of the CDR3 is TGCAGCGTTTGGATGGCGGGGTATGGCTACACCTTC.

This clonotype was recorded many times. V gene TRBV6-1 combines with J gene TRBJ1-1, with 7 bases lining up with TRBD1. The length of the CDR3 is 13 residues. Germline V gene data show CDR1 as MNHNS and CDR2 as SASEGT. With V trimmed by 6 bases and J by 5 bases, 6 bases remained unmatched. The CDR3 nucleotides read TGTGCCAGCAGGGACCGACAGGGTACTGAAGCTTTCTTT. It codes for CASRDRQGTEAFF.

This clonotype was detected once. V and J are TRBV6-2 or TRBV6-3 and TRBJ2-3; 10 nucleotides line up with TRBD2. Germline-derived CDR1 and CDR2 are MNHEY and SVGEGT. Losses at the gene ends were 6 bases for V and 3 bases for J; bases not matched to a gene: 6. The CDR3 contains 15 residues. Written as DNA, the CDR3 is TGTGCCAGCAGACTTCTAGCGGGAGAGACAGATACGCAGTATTTT. Translation gives CASRLLAGETDTQYF.

The CDR3 DNA is TGTGCCAGCAACAAAGGATTTAACGGACTTTACGAGCAGTACTTC. Its translation is CASNKGFNGLYEQYF. The chain recombines TRBV21-1 with TRBJ2-7; the table's D call of TRBD2 was not tested on the DNA. TRBV21-1 is recorded as a pseudogene. The CDR3 length is 15 residues.

The chain links TRBV6-5 to TRBJ1-4; 7 nucleotides agree with TRBD1. The length of the CDR3 is 15 residues. V gave up 6 bases and J gave up 2 bases; unmatched junction bases: 6. Germline V gene sequence: CDR1 MNHEY, CDR2 SVGAGI. CDR3 in amino acids: CASRRNRGTNEKLFF. In nucleotides, the CDR3 is TGTGCCAGCAGGAGAAACAGGGGCACTAATGAAAAACTGTTTTTT.

The chain uses TRBV7-9 and TRBJ2-1, with D possibly matching TRBD1 (6 bases). The CDR3 runs to 13 residues. Trimming removed 3 bases at V and 12 bases at J, with 15 bases between. Germline V gene sequence: CDR1 SEHNR, CDR2 FQNEAQ (reference sequence). DNA of the CDR3: TGTGCCAGCAGCTTCCCCGGGACCAGGGGGCAGTTCTTC. This gives the protein CASSFPGTRGQFF.